The 15 T cell receptor beta chains below were found in one sample sequenced in a study of regulatory T cells in long-lasting Graves disease. Through Arm-PCR of CDR3 regions and iRepertoire HTBI primers, TCR beta libraries were built. TCRdb re-derived calls from the multiplex PCR reads in MiXCR, one entry per CDR3 protein. Of hundreds of thousands of distinct CDR3 sequences in the sample, around 12% are singletons; the top ten hold 7.5% to 9%. Documented time point: newly diagnosed GD, antithyroid drugs for less than 3 months. After RNA was extracted from PBMCs, the TCR library was made from it. These data were likewise used in another study, on T cells in Graves' hyperthyroidism and ophthalmopathy.

The sample was peripheral blood mononuclear cells (PBMCs), taken at new diagnosis, from a patient treated with antithyroid drugs. These receptors were taken from a woman aged 25 to 39 with Graves disease.

There are many counts of this clonotype. The chain carries TRBV5-1 and TRBJ2-1; 7 nucleotides align to TRBD2. V was pared by 1 base and J by 8 bases, with 18 bases of the junction left unmatched. This CDR3 is 18 amino acids long. From germline, CDR1 is SGHRS and CDR2 YFSETQ. The CDR3 sequence: CASSLLLPLADLTHEQFF. The CDR3 nucleotides are TGCGCCAGCAGCTTGTTGCTCCCGCTAGCGGACCTTACACATGAGCAGTTCTTC.

V is TRBV11-2 and J is TRBJ1-1, with D unclear. In germline, CDR1 is SGHAT, CDR2 FQNNGV. There are 20 residues in the CDR3. V was shortened by 0 bases and J by 0 bases, with 23 bases between the two germline ends. This chain's CDR3 is CASSLDKAQNKASLNTEAFF. The CDR3 DNA reads TGTGCCAGCAGCTTAGATAAGGCCCAGAATAAGGCCAGCTTGAACACTGAAGCTTTCTTT.

This sequence joins TRBV3-1 and TRBJ1-4; D is uncertain. The CDR3 is 14 residues long. The ends were cut back, 4 bases at V and 7 bases at J, with 13 bases in the middle. In germline, CDR1 is LGHDT, CDR2 YNNKEL (reference sequence). For the CDR3, the DNA is TGTGCCAGCAGCCTAGACGTAAGGATTGAAAAACTGTTTTTT. Encoded protein: CASSLDVRIEKLFF.

In the case of this clonotype: A much larger clone lies a single base off, so this may be a read error. The chain joins TRBV7-6 to TRBJ2-5, with D possibly being TRBD2 (5 bases). The CDR3 consists of 17 residues. Per germline, CDR1 SGHVS and CDR2 FNYEAQ. The V end was cut by 2 bases, the J end by 2 bases, with 18 bases between. In DNA form, the CDR3 reads TGTGCCAGCAGCTTATTAGTAGCTAGCAGACCACAAGAGACCCAGTACTTC. Encoded protein: CASSLLVASRPQETQYF.

This clonotype was seen repeatedly, ten times or more. The chain combines TRBV7-2 with TRBJ2-7, with TRBD2 matching 13 bases. V lost 5 bases to trimming and J lost 2 bases; unmatched junction nucleotides: 9. Germline V lookup: CDR1 SGHTA, CDR2 FQGNSA. The CDR3 spans 17 residues. This CDR3 reads CASSPRLAGGRPYEQYF. The CDR3 DNA follows: TGTGCCAGCAGCCCCAGACTAGCGGGAGGTAGACCCTACGAGCAGTACTTC.

This clonotype was found a few times. This sequence joins TRBV6-2 or TRBV6-3 and TRBJ2-1, with unresolved D. CDR1 is MNHEY, CDR2 SVGEGT, per germline. This CDR3 contains 16 residues. V lost 6 bases and J lost 0, with 15 bases in between. CDR3 nucleotide sequence: TGTGCCAGCAGAGGGATTAACCGCATCTCCTACAATGAGCAGTTCTTC. This encodes CASRGINRISYNEQFF.

As for this clonotype: A read error may be the cause here, since a much bigger clone is one base away. The V gene is TRBV10-3, the J gene TRBJ2-1; D unresolved. The CDR3 runs to 13 residues. Germline CDR1 and CDR2: ENHRY and SYGVKD. The CDR3 nucleotides read TGTGCCATCTGTGATCGATCAGCGTCTGAGCAGTTCTTC. It translates to CAICDRSASEQFF.

This clonotype was counted many times. The chain couples TRBV5-1 to TRBJ2-1, with D possibly TRBD2 on 6 matching bases. CDR1 is SGHRS and CDR2 is YFSETQ in the germline V gene. Trimming pared 4 bases from V and 3 bases from J, leaving 17 bases between. The CDR3 runs to 16 residues. CDR3 nucleotide sequence: TGCGCCAGCAGCCCTTTAGTTAGCGGCCGCTACAATGAGCAGTTCTTC. It codes for CASSPLVSGRYNEQFF.

The chain couples TRBV15 to TRBJ2-1; 7 nucleotides align to TRBD2. Germline V lookup: CDR1 LNHNV, CDR2 YYDKDF (reference sequence). CDR3 size: 19 residues. V lost 5 bases and J lost 0; bases outside the gene matches: 16. CDR3 nucleotides: TGTGCCACCAGCGGGGCAACGGCGAGGCGGGAGAGCTCCTACAATGAGCAGTTCTTC. This codes for CATSGATARRESSYNEQFF.

With regard to this clonotype: A far larger clone is one nucleotide away, so this likely arose from a read error. The chain is built from TRBV6-2 or TRBV6-3 and TRBJ1-1, with D possibly matching TRBD1 (5 bases). Germline lookup yields CDR1 MNHEY and CDR2 SVGEGT. The CDR3 is made up of 14 amino acids. Trimming shortened V by 5 bases and J by 2 bases, and 12 bases separated the two germline ends. The CDR3 loop reads CASSEPGYNTEAFF. The CDR3 nucleotides read TGTGCCAGCAGTGAGCCAGGGTATAACACTGAAGCTTTCTTT.

J is TRBJ2-3 and V is TRBV19, with D maybe TRBD1 (5 bases). V lost 11 bases to trimming and J lost 8 bases, with 14 bases between them. This CDR3 comprises 11 residues. Germline V gives CDR1 LNHDA, CDR2 SQIVND (reference sequence). CDR3 sequence (DNA): TGTGCCGTGGGGCAGAGTGGTACGCAGTATTTT. Translated: CAVGQSGTQYF.

Many counts were recorded for this clonotype. CDR3 amino acids: CASRVTGGSSYEQYF. The CDR3, as DNA: TGTGCCAGCAGAGTAACAGGGGGCTCGTCCTACGAGCAGTACTTC. The gene calls are TRBV28 and TRBJ2-1; 9 bases agree with TRBD1. The DNA end lines up better with TRBJ2-7; the J call may be wrong. CDR3 size: 15 residues. CDR1 is MDHEN and CDR2 is SYDVKM in the germline V gene.

This clonotype was observed many times. V is TRBV29-1 and J is TRBJ2-7; D may be TRBD1 or TRBD2 (5 bases each). The V gene's germline CDR1 is SQVTM and CDR2 ANQGSEA. Trimming shortened V by 8 bases and J by 0 bases, and 17 bases separated the two germline ends. The CDR3 has 14 amino acids. CDR3 sequence: CSITGTESSYEQYF. CDR3 sequence (DNA): TGCAGCATTACCGGGACGGAGAGCTCCTACGAGCAGTACTTC.

This clonotype was seen repeatedly, ten times or more. The chain carries TRBV18 and TRBJ1-4; 11 positions match TRBD1. J lost 6 bases, V lost 4 bases, and 4 bases had no gene match. The CDR3 runs 15 residues. From germline, CDR1 is KGHSH and CDR2 LQKENI. DNA of the CDR3: TGTGCCAGCTCACTCGGACAGGGGGCGTATGAAAAACTGTTTTTT. It is translated as CASSLGQGAYEKLFF.

This chain links TRBV30 with TRBJ1-5; D unclear. Looked up from germline, CDR1 is GTSNPN and CDR2 is SVGIG (reference sequence). V shed 0 bases and J shed 2 bases, with 11 bases lying between them. CDR3 size: 15 residues. This CDR3 reads CAWSVGSGGNQPQHF. CDR3 coding DNA: TGTGCCTGGAGTGTTGGGTCTGGGGGCAATCAGCCCCAGCATTTT.